Many counts were recorded for the clone carrying this T cell receptor beta chain. In TCRdb, the 5' RACE reads were re-called with MiXCR into one record per CDR3 protein. Of roughly 250,000 distinct CDR3 sequences listed, over 8.5% are singletons. The entry originates in a study of CD8 T cells in ankylosing spondylitis. The source material was blood, either unsorted or a sorted T cell fraction (not recorded which). This sequence originates from a male donor with ankylosing spondylitis or in good health (not recorded which).

The CDR3 sequence is CASSQDPAGGETGELFF. DNA of the CDR3: TGCGCCAGCAGCCAAGATCCGGCGGGAGGTGAGACCGGGGAGCTGTTTTTT. This chain connects TRBV4-3 to TRBJ2-2, with TRBD2 matching 8 bases. Looked up from germline, CDR1 is LGHNA and CDR2 is YSLEER. Trimming took 0 bases from V and 5 from J; bases not matched to a gene: 8. CDR3 size: 17 residues.